These 24 T cell receptor beta chains came from one sample sequenced in a study of blood T cell repertoires in COVID-19. TCRdb's table, derived via immunoSEQ multiplex PCR, lists solely in-frame clones and lacks some. This table holds approximately 190,000 clones, about four fifths found once. Sequenced: peripheral blood. The receptors were sampled from a man aged 55 to 70 with acute or convalescent COVID-19.

The V call is TRBV6-1, the J call TRBJ1-5; D possibly corresponds to TRBD1 (6 bases). Trimming pared 3 bases from V and 0 bases from J, leaving 12 bases between. Germline V gives CDR1 MNHNS, CDR2 SASEGT. The CDR3 has 16 residues. The CDR3, as DNA: TGTGCCAGCAGTGACCTAACAGGGTATAGCAATCAGCCCCAGCATTTT. Its protein is CASSDLTGYSNQPQHF.

The sample holds one count of this clone. This CDR3 reads CASSLGGAWSEQFF. DNA of the CDR3: TGTGCCAGCAGCTTGGGGGGAGCGTGGAGTGAGCAGTTCTTC. V and J are TRBV5-6 and TRBJ2-1; D possibly corresponds to TRBD2 (5 bases). Trimming stripped 0 bases from V and 9 bases from J, with 13 bases between. There are 14 residues in the CDR3. Germline V gene sequence: CDR1 SGHDT, CDR2 YYEEEE.

Written as DNA, the CDR3 is TGTGCTAGTGGTTTGGTACTAGGGACAGAAACTAATGAAAAACTGTTTTTT. As protein: CASGLVLGTETNEKLFF. This rearrangement joins TRBV12-5 to TRBJ1-4; 7 bases align to TRBD1. CDR3 length: 17 residues. CDR1 and CDR2 (germline): LGHNT, FRNRAP. After removal of 0 bases from V and 1 base from J, the junction contained 5 bases not matched to a gene.

The V gene is TRBV4-3, the J gene TRBJ2-2, with 12 positions matching TRBD2. Trimming removed 3 bases from V and 3 bases from J; junction bases left unmatched: 5. Germline CDR1 and CDR2: LGHNA and YSLEER. The CDR3 has 17 residues. This CDR3 is CASSHPSGGAHTGELFF. CDR3 bases: TGCGCCAGCAGCCACCCTAGCGGGGGGGCACACACCGGGGAGCTGTTTTTT.

The chain combines TRBV7-8 with TRBJ2-3, with 8 positions matching TRBD2. V lost 1 base and J lost 1; bases outside the gene matches: 1. The CDR3 sequence is 15 residues long. CDR1 and CDR2 (germline): SGHVS, FQNEAQ. CDR3 DNA sequence: TGTGCCAGCAGCTTAGAGGGACTAGGCACAGATACGCAGTATTTT. Its translation is CASSLEGLGTDTQYF.

CDR3 bases: TGTGCCAGCAGCCTCAATCAGCCCCAGCATTTT. Translation: CASSLNQPQHF. The chain recombines TRBV2 with TRBJ1-5; the D is unclear. Germline CDR1 reads SNHLY; CDR2 reads FYNNEI. This CDR3 is built from 11 residues. V gave up 6 bases and J gave up 3 bases, with 3 bases separating them.

The rearrangement uses TRBV5-6 and TRBJ2-7, with 7 positions matching TRBD1. The germline CDR1 and CDR2 sequences are SGHDT and YYEEEE. V trimming: 3 bases; J trimming: 2 bases; junction bases outside the gene matches: 8. The CDR3 totals 15 residues. DNA for the CDR3: TGTGCCAGCAGCTCGGGAAACAGGGGCACCTACGAGCAGTACTTC. It encodes CASSSGNRGTYEQYF.

The sample holds one count of this clone. The rearrangement links TRBV11-2 to TRBJ2-1; 10 positions agree with TRBD2. Germline CDR1 reads SGHAT; CDR2 reads FQNNGV. With 1 base clipped from V and 2 bases from J, the junction kept 8 bases outside the gene matches. CDR3 length equals 18 residues. The chain's CDR3 is CASSLGGGSGGPYNEQFF. CDR3 bases: TGTGCCAGCAGCTTAGGTGGTGGTAGCGGGGGGCCCTACAATGAGCAGTTCTTC.

This sequence joins TRBV9 and TRBJ2-1; D possibly corresponds to TRBD2 (6 bases). Trimming removed 0 bases from V and 1 base from J, with 8 bases in between. The V gene's germline CDR1 is SGDLS and CDR2 YYNGEE. The CDR3 totals 15 residues. The CDR3: CASSVAGDSYNEQFF. The CDR3 nucleotides are TGTGCCAGCAGCGTAGCGGGAGATTCCTACAATGAGCAGTTCTTC.

This clone was recorded only once. The chain employs TRBV10-3 and TRBJ1-5; D perhaps matches TRBD1 (6 bases). Germline assignment: CDR1 ENHRY and CDR2 SYGVKD. The CDR3 has 13 residues. V dropped 6 bases and J dropped 2 bases, with 8 bases sitting between them. The CDR3 loop reads CAIRAGGNQPQHF. DNA for the CDR3: TGTGCCATCAGGGCAGGGGGCAATCAGCCCCAGCATTTT.

J is TRBJ1-5 and V is TRBV6-1, with D uncertain. The V and J ends lost 3 bases and 6 bases respectively, with 12 bases between them. From germline, CDR1 is MNHNS and CDR2 SASEGT. The CDR3 contains 14 residues. The CDR3 loop is CASSDFGLVQPQHF. For the CDR3, the DNA is TGTGCCAGCAGTGATTTTGGCTTGGTTCAGCCCCAGCATTTT.

V gene TRBV6-5 combines with J gene TRBJ2-3, with D maybe TRBD1 (5 bases). Germline CDR1 reads MNHEY; CDR2 reads SVGAGI. CDR3 length: 14 residues. Trimming shortened V by 5 bases and J by 10 bases, and 19 bases separated the two germline ends. CDR3: CASSRAQDGKPQYF. The CDR3 DNA reads as TGTGCCAGCAGTAGGGCACAGGATGGGAAGCCGCAGTATTTT.

This rearrangement joins TRBV15 to TRBJ2-2; 9 bases align to TRBD2. This CDR3 is built from 16 residues. J was trimmed by 1 base and V by 1 base; bases with no gene match: 1. The germline V gene encodes CDR1 LNHNV and CDR2 YYDKDF (reference sequence). In DNA, the CDR3 is TGTGCCACCAGCAGAGGACTAGCGGAGAACACCGGGGAGCTGTTTTTT. The encoded protein is CATSRGLAENTGELFF.

The rearrangement joins TRBV28 to TRBJ1-2; D call uncertain. V was clipped by 1 base and J by 4 bases, with 13 bases between them. Germline CDR1 reads MDHEN; CDR2 reads SYDVKM. The CDR3 spans 15 residues. CDR3 loop: CASSLLSGMSYGYTF. Written as DNA, the CDR3 is TGTGCCAGCAGTTTATTGTCGGGGATGTCCTATGGCTACACCTTC.

V gene TRBV6-2 or TRBV6-3 combines with J gene TRBJ2-7; the D gene is possibly TRBD1 (5 bases). V was cut by 2 bases and J by 0 bases, with 8 bases left in between. Germline V lookup: CDR1 MNHEY, CDR2 SVGEGT. This CDR3 has 14 amino acids. CDR3 in amino acids: CASSYVGRSYEQYF. In nucleotides, the CDR3 is TGTGCCAGCAGTTACGTGGGGCGCTCCTACGAGCAGTACTTC.

The chain carries TRBV6-1 and TRBJ1-5; TRBD1 aligns across 9 bases. This CDR3 comprises 13 residues. Germline V gene lookup returns CDR1 MNHNS and CDR2 SASEGT. Trimming removed 7 bases from V and 5 bases from J; junction bases left unmatched: 3. The CDR3 bases are TGTGCCAGCACTACAGGGGGCCATCAGCCCCAGCATTTT. Amino acids: CASTTGGHQPQHF.

This clone was recorded only once. The V gene is TRBV7-3, the J gene TRBJ2-2; 9 nucleotides align to TRBD2. The CDR3 has 17 residues. Germline CDR1 and CDR2: SGHTA and FQGTGA. The V gene end was trimmed by 2 bases and the J gene end by 3 bases; junction bases not matched to a gene: 7. The CDR3 sequence: CASSLFLAGLYTGELFF. CDR3 nucleotides: TGTGCCAGCAGCTTATTTCTAGCGGGGCTCTACACCGGGGAGCTGTTTTTT.

A few counts support this clone. This chain links TRBV19 with TRBJ1-2, with D unclear. V gave up 6 bases and J gave up 2 bases, with 13 bases separating them. CDR1 LNHDA and CDR2 SQIVND come from the germline V gene (reference sequence). The CDR3 is 14 residues long. CDR3 nucleotides: TGTGCCAGTAGCTCCTCGGGAGGGAACTATGGCTACACCTTC. It codes for CASSSSGGNYGYTF.

This clone was seen more than once but under ten times. The chain links TRBV10-3 to TRBJ1-6; 8 positions agree with TRBD1. The CDR3 has 14 amino acids. J gave up 8 bases and V 2 bases, and 2 bases lay outside the gene matches. Germline V gives CDR1 ENHRY, CDR2 SYGVKD. The CDR3 DNA is TGTGCCATCAGTGAGGGGGGACAGGATTCACCCCTCCACTTT. It translates to CAISEGGQDSPLHF.

J is TRBJ2-1 and V is TRBV5-4; 7 nucleotides match TRBD2. Germline loops: CDR1 SGHNT, CDR2 YYREEE (reference sequence). The V gene end was trimmed by 4 bases and the J gene end by 2 bases; junction bases not matched to a gene: 9. CDR3 size: 16 residues. CDR3 residues: CASSGVTSDPYNEQFF. For the CDR3, the DNA is TGTGCCAGCAGCGGAGTTACTAGCGATCCCTACAATGAGCAGTTCTTC.

This clone was counted many times. This specimen includes other DNA sequences encoding the same CDR3. This sequence joins TRBV2 and TRBJ1-6; a weak D match, TRBD1 (6 bases). Germline V gene sequence: CDR1 SNHLY, CDR2 FYNNEI. The CDR3 covers 13 residues. The V and J ends lost 11 bases and 9 bases respectively, with 17 bases between them. DNA of the CDR3: TGTGCCTCCCGACAGGATTACGGTTCACCCCTCCACTTT. This codes for CASRQDYGSPLHF.

This sequence joins TRBV11-2 and TRBJ1-3; weak D call: TRBD1 (5 bases). The CDR3 loop spans 19 amino acids. V lost 5 bases and J lost 0, with 23 bases in between. The germline V gene encodes CDR1 SGHAT and CDR2 FQNNGV. CDR3 sequence: CASSPLGGPGYPSGNTIYF. The CDR3 nucleotides are TGTGCCAGCAGCCCCTTGGGGGGACCTGGCTATCCCTCTGGAAACACCATATATTTT.

The V and J genes are TRBV19 and TRBJ1-2; D unresolved. There are 13 residues in the CDR3. V shed 0 bases and J shed 6 bases, with 8 bases lying between them. Germline CDR1 and CDR2: LNHDA and SQIVND (reference sequence). The CDR3 loop is CASSIDWLNGYTF. The CDR3 DNA reads as TGTGCCAGTAGTATAGATTGGCTGAATGGCTACACCTTC.

This clone was seen only a few times. V gene TRBV28 combines with J gene TRBJ1-5; a weak D match, TRBD1 (6 bases). Trimming took 8 bases from V and 4 from J, leaving 9 bases between them. The CDR3 length is 12 residues. Germline-derived CDR1 and CDR2 are MDHEN and SYDVKM. The CDR3 DNA is TGTGCCAGCTGGACAGTTAATCAGCCCCAGCATTTT. This translates into CASWTVNQPQHF.